This T cell receptor beta chain was identified during a study of cytomegalovirus exposure and HLA in healthy donors (dated by TCRdb to 2016 to 2017). Study-level background: An earlier analysis of some 600 of the donors reported approximately 280 Gb of sequence data and around 100 million unique TCR beta sequences obtained from approximately 180 million T cells. An early release covering 550 to 650 HLA-typed donors comprised about 320 gigabases of sequencing data and roughly 85 million unique TCR sequences. Of the 398 genotyped donors, approximately 80% fell in the genetic ancestry cluster associated with self-reported Caucasian donors. The study aimed to test whether signatures of past pathogen exposure could be identified by cataloging public T cell receptors. Using immunosequencing, the study profiled T cell repertoires from 666 subjects and related those repertoires to cytomegalovirus serostatus. In addition to the first cohort of 500 to 850 subjects, a separate validation cohort of 120 different subjects was used. The study combined high-throughput TCR immunosequencing, statistical association of individual TCRs with disease status, and machine learning to predict cytomegalovirus infection status. To study patterns of TCR occurrence, a later analysis re-analyzed previously published TCR beta repertoires from more than 550 donors and added high-resolution HLA genotyping. The later analysis used no new phenotypic data to find candidate immune exposures, relying instead on TCR beta sequences and their occurrence across donors. In an earlier analysis of several hundred of the donors, high-throughput TCR beta sequencing was used to judge whether each TCR beta V gene segment behaved as functional or pseudogenic. Donor age, sex, ethnicity and CMV serostatus were collected together with the repertoire data. A later genetic analysis used genome-wide SNP genotypes for about 65% of the roughly 670 donors, treating that subset as a discovery cohort. All discovery cohort repertoires had been generated using a single sequencing platform. Class I and class II HLA loci were covered by the typing at four-digit resolution. Typing coverage varied by locus: roughly 620-640 donors for A, B, C, DRB1 and DQB1; roughly 500 for DQA1; 606 for DPA1; 400 to 480 for DPB1. Roughly 5 DR-DQ haplotypes were treated as single units for association and clustering because of strong linkage in the cohort. Among a few hundred genotyped donors of the cohort, an average of roughly 240,000 unique TCR beta nucleotide sequences were sequenced per donor, roughly 18% of them non-productive.

The investigation overall reported the following: A later analysis found that TCR association rates varied across HLA loci, with DRB1 alleles showing the most associated TCRs and HLA-C alleles the fewest. Most TCR sequences were observed very rarely across donors, whereas some public TCRs were present in many individuals. According to a later analysis, parvovirus B19, influenza, CMV and Epstein-Barr virus appeared linked to several top co-occurrence clusters. Some IMGT-functional V segments, including TRBV6-2 and TRBV6-3, could not be distinguished by the 87-base-pair reads and were therefore excluded. A later analysis associated about 17,000 TCR beta sequences with specific HLA alleles at a false discovery rate of 0.05. Correlated functional status among segregating V segments might be attributable to linkage disequilibrium, but an unknown experimental factor could not be ruled out. According to a later genetic analysis, donors in an Asian-associated ancestry cluster had fewer N-insertions in productive TCRs than the approximately 630-donor mean. Broadly in line with IMGT annotations, most TCR beta V segments showed up in productive rearrangements about 90% or about 30% of the time in an earlier analysis of several hundred of the donors. Assigning TCR associations to individual alleles was difficult when HLA alleles, especially DR and DQ, strongly co-occurred. A cluster of highly shared sequence variants was judged likely to represent a technical artifact of the sequencing pipeline. CMV serostatus was the only immune exposure information available for the cohort. A further reported finding was that TCR beta sequences accurately predicted the HLA-A and HLA-B alleles for most subjects in the first cohort. A later analysis found that most CMV-associated TCR beta chains appeared HLA-restricted, with HLA associations seemingly driven largely by CMV exposure. Three of the identified cytomegalovirus-associated TCR beta chains were confirmed in vitro to be specific for cytomegalovirus antigens. Cytomegalovirus status was reported to be diagnosed by the classifier with high specificity and sensitivity in both the original and validation cohorts. Because counts were too low, roughly 18 rarely observed V segments, including chromosome 9 orphons, were left out of the earlier analysis of about 500 of the donors. In a later analysis, HLA-associated TCR beta chains were found to be more clonally expanded and to have lower generation probabilities than equally common non-associated chains. It was suggested by the authors that the approach could potentially be generalized to other disease states and immunological phenotypes. In a later genetic analysis, a missense DCLRE1C variant was associated with V-gene and J-gene trimming of TCR beta chains, and the association was replicated in an independent cohort. Roughly uniform sequencing depth across donors was assumed in presence/absence analyses, although this assumption may not hold. In this cohort, only TCR beta chains were sequenced, and detectable features were limited by the absence of alpha or paired-chain data. Because HLA typing was missing for some donors at each locus, association tests included only the typed subset. The study listed around 160 TCR beta chains as associated with cytomegalovirus.

CDR1 and CDR2, per the germline V gene, are SGHVS and FNYEAQ. From the cysteine through the phenylalanine, the CDR3 covers 15 amino acids. Only the CDR3 portion is preserved as DNA: 45 bases, with reading frame beginning at the first base. V and J are truncated by 5 bases and 0 bases respectively, leaving an intervening sequence of 12 bases. About this clone itself: Its antigen is not yet known. Per-base qualities were not stored, and no clone one base away is much larger.

The cohort consisted of some 730 healthy bone marrow donors. Cohort members were all nominally healthy when sampled, although unrecorded immune exposures were likely present. The donor was CMV seropositive and was included in the group of 250 to 350 seropositive cohort members. Every donor gave a peripheral blood sample, and the peripheral blood mononuclear cells from that sample were used for TCR beta sequencing. The Qiagen DNeasy Blood Extraction Kit was used to extract genomic DNA from the blood cell samples. Libraries were prepared through the immunoSEQ multiplex PCR assay. The multiplex PCR relied on a mix of 60 forward primers for TCR Vbeta segments and 13 reverse primers for TCR Jbeta segments. The CDR3 region of rearranged TCR beta genes was amplified from genomic DNA by a multiplex PCR assay. On the Illumina HiSeq System, the amplified TCR beta libraries were sequenced as 87-base-pair reads. Per the authors' processing: In a later analysis, some 80 million unique TCR beta chains were counted across the roughly 670 repertoires, and around 10 million of these chains were shared by at least two donors. Raw reads were error-corrected and collapsed into unique sequences with a nearest-neighbor algorithm that merged closely related sequences to remove PCR and sequencing errors. To assign V, D and J gene segments, CDR3 sequences were aligned to IMGT reference sequences. For a sequence to be retained, at least a six-nucleotide match to both a V gene segment and a J gene segment was required. A rearrangement counted as productive if the CDR3 had no stop codons and remained in frame with V and J, and every other rearrangement counted as non-productive. Following IMGT convention, CDR3 was defined as the stretch from the second conserved V-encoded cysteine up to the conserved J-encoded phenylalanine. Sequences without an unambiguous match to a single V gene segment were excluded from the earlier analysis of about 600 of the donors. An earlier analysis of under 750 of the donors called V segments functional above 56.7% productive rearrangements and segregating when the between-donor standard deviation exceeded 5%. A statistical classification framework was built for diagnosing cytomegalovirus status from the catalog of TCR beta chain sequences. In a later analysis, TCR nucleotide sequences were compared against IMGT/GENE-DB human TR gene sequences so that V and J genes could be assigned. In a later analysis, CDR3 sequences and most-parsimonious VDJ recombination scenarios were assigned using the TCRdist pipeline. A later analysis defined each TCR beta chain by its CDR3 amino acid sequence plus V-gene family, and excluded reads lacking a unique V-gene family. As a way to deal with suspected cross-contamination and a sequencing artifact, a later analysis dropped approximately 570 nucleotide sequences that were highly shared and had low generation probability. For each public chain, a later analysis derived a clonal expansion index from normalized ranks of inferred template counts within each repertoire. In a later analysis, generation probabilities were computed using a VDJ recombination model fitted to out-of-frame rearrangements, and the results were checked against IGoR. A later analysis scored TCR-TCR, TCR-HLA and TCR-CMV co-occurrence with hypergeometric tests, applying a repertoire-size bias correction to TCR pairs. A later analysis estimated false discovery rates by permuting HLA or CMV assignments 20 times. A later analysis grouped co-occurring TCRs with DBSCAN, adding TCRdist sequence similarity when clustering within HLA-allele-positive subsets. Repertoires with fewer than 30,000 or more than 120,000 public chains were left out of co-occurrence clustering, as were five repertoires with anomalous nucleotide sharing. In its TCRdb copy, this immuneACCESS table keeps in-frame sequences only and misses some clones. Where compared with another copy, unresolved V genes explain less than half of these, and the others have no known cause. That table is the source of V, J and clone size, and D and trimming were worked out from the DNA. This sample has 160,000 or so clones in its table, and approximately 84% of those were observed once. The top ten clones comprise 1.3% of the sample.

The sample was PBMCs. The source is a man aged 45-65 years in good health and CMV-seropositive. This sequence uses TRBV7-6 and TRBJ2-3; perhaps TRBD2 is the D gene, with 5 bases matching. The DNA reads TGTGCCAGCAGCAGGTGGAGGAGCAGCACAGATACGCAGTATTTT. This codes for CASSRWRSSTDTQYF.